This TCR beta chain was obtained from a study of blood T cell repertoires in COVID-19. Study background: Samples representing acute and convalescent COVID-19 were sourced from the United States, Italy and Spain.

Germline V lookup: CDR1 SGHVS, CDR2 FQNEAQ. This CDR3 is built from 13 residues. V dropped 4 bases and J dropped 6; count of bases not matched to a gene: 5. Profiling relied on immunoSEQ multiplex PCR, and the TCRdb table lists in-frame clones only, not all of them. The sample carries 270,000 or so clones, about 90% recorded once. The chain recombines TRBV7-8 with TRBJ1-2, with 7 bases fitting TRBD1. The specimen was peripheral blood. The origin of this receptor is a woman aged 60-70 years with COVID-19, enrolled during active disease. The CDR3 here is CASSWTGGDGYTF. The CDR3 DNA follows: TGTGCCAGCAGCTGGACAGGTGGGGATGGCTACACCTTC.